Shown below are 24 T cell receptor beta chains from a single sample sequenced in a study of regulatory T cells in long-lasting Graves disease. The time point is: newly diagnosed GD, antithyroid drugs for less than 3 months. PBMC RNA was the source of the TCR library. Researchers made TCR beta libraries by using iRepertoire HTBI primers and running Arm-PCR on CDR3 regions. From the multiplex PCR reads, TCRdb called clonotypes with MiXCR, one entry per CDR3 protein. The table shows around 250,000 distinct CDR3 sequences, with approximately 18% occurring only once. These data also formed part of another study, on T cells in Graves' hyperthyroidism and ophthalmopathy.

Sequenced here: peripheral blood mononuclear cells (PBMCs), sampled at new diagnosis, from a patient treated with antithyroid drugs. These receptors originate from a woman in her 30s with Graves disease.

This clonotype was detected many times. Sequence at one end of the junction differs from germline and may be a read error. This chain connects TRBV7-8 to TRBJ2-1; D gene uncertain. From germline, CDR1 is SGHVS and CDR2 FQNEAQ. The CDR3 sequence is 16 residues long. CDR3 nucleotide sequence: TGTGCCAGCAGCTTAGTTGCTTCATACTCCCACAATGAGCAGTTCTTC. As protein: CASSLVASYSHNEQFF.

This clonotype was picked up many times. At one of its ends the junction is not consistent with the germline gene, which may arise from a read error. CDR3: CASSLGQVGDTQYF. In DNA, the CDR3 is TGTGCCAGCAGCTTGGGGCAGGTGGGAGATACGCAGTATTTT. This chain joins TRBV5-1 and TRBJ2-3, with D possibly TRBD1 on 5 matching bases. The CDR3 has 14 residues. CDR1 is SGHRS and CDR2 is YFSETQ in the germline V gene.

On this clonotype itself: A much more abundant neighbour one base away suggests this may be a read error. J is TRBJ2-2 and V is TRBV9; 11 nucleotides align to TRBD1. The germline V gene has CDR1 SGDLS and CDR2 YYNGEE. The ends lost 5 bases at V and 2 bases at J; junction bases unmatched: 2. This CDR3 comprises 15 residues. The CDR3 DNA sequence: TGTGCCAGCAGTTGGACAGGGGGCAACACCGGGGAGCTGTTTTTT. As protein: CASSWTGGNTGELFF. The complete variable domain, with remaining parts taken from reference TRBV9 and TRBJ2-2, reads DSGVTQTPKHLITATGQRVTLRCSPRSGDLSVYWYQQSLDQGLQFLIQYYNGEERAKGNILERFSAQQFPDLHSELNLSSLELGDSALYFCASSWTGGNTGELFFGEGSRLTVL.

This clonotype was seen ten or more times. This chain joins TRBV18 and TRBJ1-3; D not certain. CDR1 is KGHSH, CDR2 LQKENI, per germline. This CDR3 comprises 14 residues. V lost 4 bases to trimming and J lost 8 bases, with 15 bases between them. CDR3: CASSLGFSMDTIYF. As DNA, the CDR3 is TGTGCCAGCTCACTGGGGTTTTCAATGGACACCATATATTTT.

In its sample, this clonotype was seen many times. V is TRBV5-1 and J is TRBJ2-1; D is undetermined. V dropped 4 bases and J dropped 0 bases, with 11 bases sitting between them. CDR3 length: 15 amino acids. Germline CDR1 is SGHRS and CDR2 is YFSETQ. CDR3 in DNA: TGCGCCAGCAGCGTGGACGGCAGCTCCTACAATGAGCAGTTCTTC. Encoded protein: CASSVDGSSYNEQFF. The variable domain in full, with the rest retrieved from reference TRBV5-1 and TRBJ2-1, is KAGVTQTPRYLIKTRGQQVTLSCSPISGHRSVSWYQQTPGQGLQFLFEYFSETQRNKGNFPGRFSGRQFSNSRSEMNVSTLELGDSALYLCASSVDGSSYNEQFFGPGTRLTVL.

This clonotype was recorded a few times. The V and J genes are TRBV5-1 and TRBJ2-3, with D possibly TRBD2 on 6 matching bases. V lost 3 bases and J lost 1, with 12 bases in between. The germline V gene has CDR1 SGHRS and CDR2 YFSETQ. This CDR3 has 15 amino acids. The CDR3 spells CASSSPGLGTDTQYF. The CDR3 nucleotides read TGCGCCAGCAGCTCACCGGGACTCGGCACAGATACGCAGTATTTT.

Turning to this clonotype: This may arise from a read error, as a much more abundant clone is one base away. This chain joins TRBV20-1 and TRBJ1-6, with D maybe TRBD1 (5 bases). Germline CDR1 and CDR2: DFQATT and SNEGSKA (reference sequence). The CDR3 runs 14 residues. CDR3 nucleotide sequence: TGCAGTGCTAGAATGGGGGGTGGCAATTCACCCCCCCACTTT. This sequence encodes CSARMGGGNSPPHF.

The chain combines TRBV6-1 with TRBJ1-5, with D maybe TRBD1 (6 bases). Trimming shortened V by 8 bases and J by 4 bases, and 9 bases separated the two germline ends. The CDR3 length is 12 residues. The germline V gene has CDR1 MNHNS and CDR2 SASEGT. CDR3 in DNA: TGTGCCAGCGAAAGGGGGAATCAGCCCCAGCATTTT. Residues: CASERGNQPQHF.

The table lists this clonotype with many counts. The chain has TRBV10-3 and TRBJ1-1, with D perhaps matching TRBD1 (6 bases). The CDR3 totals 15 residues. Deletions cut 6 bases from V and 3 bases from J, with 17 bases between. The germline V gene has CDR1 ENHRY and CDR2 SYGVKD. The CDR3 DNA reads TGTGCCATCAGCCAAGGGAGGGGGATCTACACTGAAGCTTTCTTT. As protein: CAISQGRGIYTEAFF.

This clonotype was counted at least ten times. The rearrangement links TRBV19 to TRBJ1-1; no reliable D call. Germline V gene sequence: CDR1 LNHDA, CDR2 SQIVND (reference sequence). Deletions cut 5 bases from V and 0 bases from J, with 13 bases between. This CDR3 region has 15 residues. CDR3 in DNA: TGTGCCAGTAGTTGGTACTTAGATATGAACACTGAAGCTTTCTTT. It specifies CASSWYLDMNTEAFF.

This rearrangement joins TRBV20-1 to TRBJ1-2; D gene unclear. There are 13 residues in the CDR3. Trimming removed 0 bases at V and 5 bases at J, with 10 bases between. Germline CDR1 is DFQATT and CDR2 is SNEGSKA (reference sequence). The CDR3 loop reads CSAREWSDYGYTF. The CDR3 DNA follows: TGCAGTGCTAGAGAATGGAGCGATTATGGCTACACCTTC.

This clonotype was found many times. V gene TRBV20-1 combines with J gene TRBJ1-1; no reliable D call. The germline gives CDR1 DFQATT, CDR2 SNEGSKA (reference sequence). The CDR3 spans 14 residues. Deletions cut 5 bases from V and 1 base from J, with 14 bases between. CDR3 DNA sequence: TGCAGTGCTCACCCCCCGGCTCCGAACACTGAAGCTTTCTTT. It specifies CSAHPPAPNTEAFF.

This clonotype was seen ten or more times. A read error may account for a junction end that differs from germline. The CDR3 DNA reads TGTGCCAGCAGCTTGTGGGGAAACAATGAAAAACTGTTTTTT. Protein product: CASSLWGNNEKLFF. The chain uses TRBV5-1 and TRBJ1-4, with D unresolved. In germline, CDR1 is SGHRS, CDR2 YFSETQ. The CDR3 contains 14 residues.

In DNA, the CDR3 is TGTGCCAGCAGTACCCAAGCCGTAGCGGGGGGGCTCTACGGCGGGGAGCTGTTTTTT. Its translation is CASSTQAVAGGLYGGELFF. This chain joins TRBV6-1 and TRBJ2-2, with 11 positions matching TRBD2. The J segment lost 7 bases and the V segment lost 5 bases, leaving 18 bases of the junction unmatched. CDR1 and CDR2 (germline): MNHNS, SASEGT. The CDR3 has 19 amino acids.

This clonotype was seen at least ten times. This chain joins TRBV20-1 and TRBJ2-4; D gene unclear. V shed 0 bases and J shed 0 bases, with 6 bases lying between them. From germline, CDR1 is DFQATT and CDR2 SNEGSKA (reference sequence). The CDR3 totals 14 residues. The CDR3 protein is CSARDPLAKNIQYF. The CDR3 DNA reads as TGCAGTGCTAGAGATCCCCTAGCCAAAAACATTCAGTACTTC.

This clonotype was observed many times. The CDR3 coding sequence is TGTGCCAGCAGCTCCCGGGCCGCCTACGAGCAGTACTTC. Encoded protein: CASSSRAAYEQYF. V and J are TRBV7-8 and TRBJ2-7; D not resolved. This CDR3 comprises 13 residues. The germline V gene encodes CDR1 SGHVS and CDR2 FQNEAQ. V was clipped by 4 bases and J by 2 bases, with 9 bases between them. Full variable domain (remainder filled in from reference TRBV7-8 and TRBJ2-7): GAGVSQSPRYKVAKRGQDVALRCDPISGHVSLFWYQQALGQGPEFLTYFQNEAQLDKSGLPSDRFFAERPEGSVSTLKIQRTQQEDSAVYLCASSSRAAYEQYFGPGTRLTVT.

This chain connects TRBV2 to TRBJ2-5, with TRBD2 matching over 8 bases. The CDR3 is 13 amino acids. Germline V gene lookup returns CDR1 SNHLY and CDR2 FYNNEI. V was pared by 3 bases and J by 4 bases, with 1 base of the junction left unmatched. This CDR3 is CASSDRGGETQYF. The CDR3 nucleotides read TGTGCCAGCAGTGATCGGGGGGGAGAGACCCAGTACTTC.

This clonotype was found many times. The CDR3 spells CASSAAGGLLAGTEAFF. The CDR3 nucleotides read TGTGCCAGCAGCGCCGCGGGGGGTTTGTTGGCTGGCACTGAAGCTTTCTTT. V is TRBV7-8 and J is TRBJ1-1; D might be TRBD1 (5 bases). The length of the CDR3 is 17 residues. Germline assignment: CDR1 SGHVS and CDR2 FQNEAQ. V was clipped by 5 bases and J by 4 bases, with 23 bases between them.

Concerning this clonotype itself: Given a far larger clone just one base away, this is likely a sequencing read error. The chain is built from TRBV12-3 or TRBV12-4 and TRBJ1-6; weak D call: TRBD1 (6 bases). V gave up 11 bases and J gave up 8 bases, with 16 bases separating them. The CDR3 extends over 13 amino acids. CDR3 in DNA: TGTGCCGGCCGGATAGGGGGAGATTCACCCCTCCACTTT. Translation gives CAGRIGGDSPLHF.

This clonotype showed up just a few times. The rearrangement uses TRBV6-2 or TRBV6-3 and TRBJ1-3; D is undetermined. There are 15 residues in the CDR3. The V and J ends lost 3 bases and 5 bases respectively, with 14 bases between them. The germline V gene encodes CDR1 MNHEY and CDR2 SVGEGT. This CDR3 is CASSYRGRERNTIYF. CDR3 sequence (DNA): TGTGCCAGCAGTTATCGAGGGCGGGAAAGAAACACCATATATTTT.

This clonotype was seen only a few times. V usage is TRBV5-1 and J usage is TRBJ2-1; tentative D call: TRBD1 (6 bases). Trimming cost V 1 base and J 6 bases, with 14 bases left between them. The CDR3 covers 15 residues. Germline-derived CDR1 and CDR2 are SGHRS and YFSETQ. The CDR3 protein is CASSLLSGVPNEQFF. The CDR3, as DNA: TGCGCCAGCAGCTTGCTTTCAGGGGTCCCCAATGAGCAGTTCTTC.

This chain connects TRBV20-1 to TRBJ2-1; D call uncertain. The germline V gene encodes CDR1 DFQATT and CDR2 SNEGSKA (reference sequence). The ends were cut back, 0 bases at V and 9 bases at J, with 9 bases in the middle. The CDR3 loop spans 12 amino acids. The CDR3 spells CSARDPWGEQFF. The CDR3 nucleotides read TGCAGTGCTAGAGATCCCTGGGGTGAGCAGTTCTTC.

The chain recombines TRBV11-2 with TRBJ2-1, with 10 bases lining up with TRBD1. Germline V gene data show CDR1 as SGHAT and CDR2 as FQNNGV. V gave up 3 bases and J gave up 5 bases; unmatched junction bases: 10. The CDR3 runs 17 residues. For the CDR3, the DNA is TGTGCCAGCAGCTTCAGGACAGGGGGTAGGCCAAACAATGAGCAGTTCTTC. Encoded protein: CASSFRTGGRPNNEQFF.

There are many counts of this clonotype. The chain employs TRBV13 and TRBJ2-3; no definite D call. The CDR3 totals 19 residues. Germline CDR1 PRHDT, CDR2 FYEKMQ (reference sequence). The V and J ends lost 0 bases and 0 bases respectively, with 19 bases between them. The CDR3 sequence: CASSLGKDHWPLSTDTQYF. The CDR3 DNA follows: TGTGCCAGCAGCTTAGGTAAGGATCACTGGCCCCTGAGCACAGATACGCAGTATTTT.